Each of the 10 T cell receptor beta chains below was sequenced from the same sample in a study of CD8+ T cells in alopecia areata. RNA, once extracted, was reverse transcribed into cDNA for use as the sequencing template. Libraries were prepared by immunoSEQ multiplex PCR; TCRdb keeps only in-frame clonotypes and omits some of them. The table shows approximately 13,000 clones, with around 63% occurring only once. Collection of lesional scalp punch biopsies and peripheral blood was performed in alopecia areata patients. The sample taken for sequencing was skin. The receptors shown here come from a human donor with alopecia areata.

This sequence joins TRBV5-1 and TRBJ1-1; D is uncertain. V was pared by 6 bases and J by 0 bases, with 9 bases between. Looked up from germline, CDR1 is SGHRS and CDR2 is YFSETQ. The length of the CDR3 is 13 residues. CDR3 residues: CASMSFMNTEAFF. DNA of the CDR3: TGCGCCAGCATGAGTTTTATGAACACTGAAGCTTTCTTT.

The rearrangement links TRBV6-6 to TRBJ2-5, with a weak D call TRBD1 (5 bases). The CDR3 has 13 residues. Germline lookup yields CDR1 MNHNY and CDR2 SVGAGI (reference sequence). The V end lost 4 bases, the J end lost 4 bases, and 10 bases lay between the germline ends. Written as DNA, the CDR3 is TGTGCCAGCAGTTCCGACAGTGGAGAGACCCAGTACTTC. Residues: CASSSDSGETQYF.

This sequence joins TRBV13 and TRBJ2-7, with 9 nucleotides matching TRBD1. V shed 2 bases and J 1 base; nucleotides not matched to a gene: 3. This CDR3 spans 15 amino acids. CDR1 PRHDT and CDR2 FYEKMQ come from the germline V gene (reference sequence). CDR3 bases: TGTGCCAGCAGCTTAATCGGGACAGGGTCCTACGAGCAGTACTTC. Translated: CASSLIGTGSYEQYF.

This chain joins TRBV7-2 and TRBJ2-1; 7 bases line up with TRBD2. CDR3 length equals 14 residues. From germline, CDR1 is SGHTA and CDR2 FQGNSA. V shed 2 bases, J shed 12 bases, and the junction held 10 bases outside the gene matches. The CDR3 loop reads CASSLQGSLAVQFF. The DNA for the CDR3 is TGTGCCAGCAGCTTACAGGGTAGTCTAGCGGTGCAGTTCTTC.

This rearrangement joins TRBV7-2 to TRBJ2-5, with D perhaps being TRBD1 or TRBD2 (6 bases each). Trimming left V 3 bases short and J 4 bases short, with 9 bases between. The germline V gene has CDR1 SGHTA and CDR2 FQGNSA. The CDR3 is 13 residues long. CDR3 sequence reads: CASSFGGPETQYF. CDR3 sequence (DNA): TGTGCCAGCAGCTTCGGGGGCCCAGAGACCCAGTACTTC.

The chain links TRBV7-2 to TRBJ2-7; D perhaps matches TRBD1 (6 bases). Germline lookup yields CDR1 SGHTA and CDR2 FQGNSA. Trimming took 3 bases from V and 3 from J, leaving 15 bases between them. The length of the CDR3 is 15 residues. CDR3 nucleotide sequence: TGTGCCAGCAGCTTCCAAGGGGGATTCCTCTACGAGCAGTACTTC. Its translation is CASSFQGGFLYEQYF.

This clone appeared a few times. CDR3 loop: CASSYPLPDRLNGYTF. The CDR3 bases are TGTGCCAGCAGCTACCCTCTTCCGGACAGGCTTAATGGCTACACCTTC. V is TRBV7-9 and J is TRBJ1-2; 7 bases align to TRBD1. CDR3 length: 16 amino acids. The ends lost 4 bases at V and 6 bases at J; junction bases unmatched: 14. Germline V gives CDR1 SEHNR, CDR2 FQNEAQ (reference sequence).

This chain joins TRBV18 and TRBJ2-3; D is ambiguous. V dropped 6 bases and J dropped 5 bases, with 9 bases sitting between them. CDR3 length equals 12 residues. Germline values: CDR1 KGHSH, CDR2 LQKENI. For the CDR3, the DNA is TGTGCCAGCTCCCCGGTGGGAGATACGCAGTATTTT. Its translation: CASSPVGDTQYF.

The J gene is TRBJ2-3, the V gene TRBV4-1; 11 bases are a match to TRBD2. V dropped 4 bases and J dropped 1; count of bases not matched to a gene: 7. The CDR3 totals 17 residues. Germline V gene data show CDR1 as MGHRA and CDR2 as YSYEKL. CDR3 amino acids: CASSPHGGLAGTDTQYF. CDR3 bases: TGCGCCAGCAGCCCCCATGGGGGACTAGCGGGCACAGATACGCAGTATTTT.

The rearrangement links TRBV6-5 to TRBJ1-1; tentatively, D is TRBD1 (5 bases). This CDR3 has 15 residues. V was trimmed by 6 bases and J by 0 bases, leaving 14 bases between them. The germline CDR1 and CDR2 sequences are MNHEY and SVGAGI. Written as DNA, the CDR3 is TGTGCCAGCAGCCCCCAGGGAGGGTTGAACACTGAAGCTTTCTTT. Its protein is CASSPQGGLNTEAFF.